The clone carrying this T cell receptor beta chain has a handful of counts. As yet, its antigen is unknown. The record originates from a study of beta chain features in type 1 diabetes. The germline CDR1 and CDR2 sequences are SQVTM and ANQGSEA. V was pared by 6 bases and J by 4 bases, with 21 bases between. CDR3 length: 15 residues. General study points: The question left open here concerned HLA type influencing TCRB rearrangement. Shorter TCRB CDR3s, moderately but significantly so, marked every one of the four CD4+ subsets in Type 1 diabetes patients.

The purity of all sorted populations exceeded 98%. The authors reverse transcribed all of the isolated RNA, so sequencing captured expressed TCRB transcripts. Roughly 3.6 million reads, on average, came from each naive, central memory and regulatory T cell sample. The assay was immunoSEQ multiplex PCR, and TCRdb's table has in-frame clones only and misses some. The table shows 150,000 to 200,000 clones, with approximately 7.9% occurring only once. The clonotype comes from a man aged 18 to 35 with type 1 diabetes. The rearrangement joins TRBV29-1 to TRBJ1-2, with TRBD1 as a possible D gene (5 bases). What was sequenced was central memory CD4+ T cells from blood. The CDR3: CSVTAGTGGGYGYTF. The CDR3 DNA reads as TGCAGCGTCACAGCGGGGACTGGGGGGGGCTATGGCTACACCTTC.